Described below is a single T cell receptor (beta chain) sequence and its context. In this sample, this clone turned up once. Its antigen is unknown. Qualities for individual bases were not recorded, and no much larger clone is one base off. These data are taken from a study of glioma-infiltrating T cells after dendritic cell vaccination (dated by TCRdb to the mid-2010s). Looking at the study overall: Of the 15 or so glioblastoma patients in the cohort, all drawn from Phase I and II dendritic cell vaccination trials, 9 were newly diagnosed and 6 had recurrent disease. Each patient got three intradermal injections of the dendritic cell vaccine, spaced at biweekly intervals, in the arm below the axilla. Survival after dendritic cell vaccination was correlated with TCR sequencing metrics such as TIL content and the overlap between tumor and blood repertoires. Between the early 2000s and the early 2010s, patients were given autologous tumor lysate-pulsed dendritic cell vaccination. The vaccine was prepared from monocyte-derived dendritic cells that were cultured for under 8 days with IL-4 and GM-CSF and then pulsed overnight with autologous tumor lysate. Tumor-infiltrating lymphocyte content was quantified and tumor and blood repertoires were compared in dendritic cell-vaccinated glioblastoma patients by deep sequencing of TCR beta CDR3 regions.

Patients were selected for having adequate residual fresh-frozen tumor tissue and more than two years of available survival data. Although molecular status otherwise differed among the glioblastoma patients, no patient had an isocitrate dehydrogenase mutation. PBMC collection took place before vaccination, two weeks after the third vaccination, and at tumor progression if progression occurred. The Qiagen DNeasy Blood extraction Kit was used for extraction of genomic DNA. The cysteine opens and the phenylalanine closes a CDR3 of 14 amino acids. Only the CDR3 region is kept as DNA, spanning 42 bases read in frame from base 1. From V the trimming removes 4 bases and from J it removes 3 bases, while the gene matches leave 5 bases of the junction unaccounted for. CDR1 and CDR2, looked up from the germline V gene, are SGHDN and FVKESK. Using the immunoSEQ assay, TCRB CDR3 regions were amplified from approximately 2.1 micrograms of genomic DNA, or from all available DNA when less than that was on hand. For multiplex PCR, 60 forward primers for TCR V beta segments and 13 reverse primers for J beta segments were used. To estimate the number of reads per starting template, synthetic control templates were added to each sample at limiting dilution. Sequencing produced 87 bp reads on the Illumina HiSeq System. From the authors' description of their analysis: PCR and sequencing errors were removed by merging closely related sequences with a nearest neighbor algorithm. TCR overlap was defined as the percentage of unique tumor TCR beta sequences that were also present in the same patient's peripheral blood. What TCRdb holds here is the immuneACCESS table cut down to in-frame rearrangements. Part of the clones is not present; checked against another copy, under half of the missing clones reflect an unresolved V gene, and the others are unexplained. D and trimming come from the DNA, and the V and J calls and clone size come from that table. This sample lists about 73,000 clones; roughly 82% were detected once. Around 2.3% of the sample is in the top ten clones.

What the study reported, not specific to this receptor: The response model built on TCR overlap across three groups was characterized as speculative, with prospective validation still needed. After dendritic cell vaccination, a higher estimated pretreatment TIL content predicted longer time to progression and longer overall survival. The cohort was small and heterogeneous, few patients had complete blood and tumor sets, and even fewer had initial-recurrent tumor pairs. No direct relationship between TCR clonality and survival was found, suggesting that a diverse polyclonal response may matter.

Sequencing used blood, obtained before dendritic cell vaccination. Here the chain combines TRBV14 and TRBJ2-7; the junction holds 8 bases that match TRBD1. This sequence was found in a human donor with glioblastoma. The CDR3 region reads CASSPTGVVYEQYF. The nucleotide sequence is TGTGCCAGCAGCCCGACAGGGGTGGTCTACGAGCAGTACTTC.